This TCR beta chain originates from a study of PD-1 blockade in classical Hodgkin lymphoma. Study outcomes and limitations: Relative to healthy donors, newly diagnosed patients reportedly had lower baseline TCR diversity, which was reported as lower still in relapsed/refractory patients. Complete responders entered with baseline diversity on par with newly diagnosed patients, the results showed. Undefined causes, possibly disease activity or prior therapy, underlie the repertoire differences.

Germline CDR1 and CDR2: SNHLY and FYNNEI. The CDR3 spans 14 residues. Trimming took 6 bases from V and 6 from J; bases not matched to a gene: 3. All patients relapsed after autologous stem cell transplantation, and brentuximab vedotin exposure varied. Some clones are missing from TCRdb's copy, which holds only in-frame ones; the method was immunoSEQ multiplex PCR. The table has 10,000 to 15,000 clones, 80% to 95% seen once. Only a few counts were recorded for this clone. Antigen specificity is unknown. This sample comprised peripheral blood mononuclear cells (PBMCs), obtained at baseline. The V gene is TRBV2, the J gene TRBJ1-6; 9 bases fit TRBD1. The receptor was derived from a human donor with classical Hodgkin lymphoma. This chain's CDR3 is CASSEGQGNSPLHF. The DNA for the CDR3 is TGTGCCAGCAGCGAGGGACAGGGTAATTCACCCCTCCACTTT.